This TCR beta chain comes out of a study of CD8 T cells in Susac syndrome. Trimming took off 0 bases at V and 4 bases at J, with 13 bases between the two ends. The CDR3 runs 15 residues. Germline lookup yields CDR1 SGDLS and CDR2 YYNGEE. It was treatment-naive patients with stable or active relapsing-remitting disease who made up the multiple sclerosis controls. The authors negatively isolated CD8+ and CD4+ T cells and FACS-enriched TEMRA cells. Random hexamers were used to reverse transcribe an amount of roughly 0.5 to 1 ug RNA. Amplification of TCR beta CDR3 used immunoSEQ multiplex PCR across 54 Vbeta and 13 Jbeta. TCRdb fed the immunoSEQ multiplex PCR reads into MiXCR, producing one record per CDR3 protein. The sample contains 130,000 or so distinct CDR3 sequences, around nine tenths of which appear only once.

The clonotype was recovered from a human donor with multiple sclerosis. V and J are TRBV9 and TRBJ2-5, with no clear D. Sequenced material: CD8+ T cells from PBMCs. The CDR3 sequence: CASSVGTSSGETQYF. The CDR3 DNA reads TGTGCCAGCAGCGTAGGCACTTCCTCCGGAGAGACCCAGTACTTC.